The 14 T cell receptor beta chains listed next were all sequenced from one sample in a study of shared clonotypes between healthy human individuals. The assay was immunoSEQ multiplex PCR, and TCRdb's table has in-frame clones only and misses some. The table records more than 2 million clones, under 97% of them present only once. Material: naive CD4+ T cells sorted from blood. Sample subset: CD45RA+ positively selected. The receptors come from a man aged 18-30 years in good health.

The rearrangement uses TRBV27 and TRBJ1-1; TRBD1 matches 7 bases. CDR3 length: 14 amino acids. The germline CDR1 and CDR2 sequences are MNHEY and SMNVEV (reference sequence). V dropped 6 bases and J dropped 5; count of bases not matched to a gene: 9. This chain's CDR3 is CASSLDRFDTEAFF. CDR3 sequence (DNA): TGTGCCAGCAGCCTGGACAGGTTTGATACTGAAGCTTTCTTT.

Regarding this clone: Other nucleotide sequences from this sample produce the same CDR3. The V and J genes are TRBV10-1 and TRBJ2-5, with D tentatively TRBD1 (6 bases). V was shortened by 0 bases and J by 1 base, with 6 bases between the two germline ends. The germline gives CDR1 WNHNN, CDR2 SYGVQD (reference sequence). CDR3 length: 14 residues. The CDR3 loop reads CASSESGGQETQYF. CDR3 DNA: TGCGCCAGCAGTGAGTCAGGGGGCCAAGAGACCCAGTACTTC.

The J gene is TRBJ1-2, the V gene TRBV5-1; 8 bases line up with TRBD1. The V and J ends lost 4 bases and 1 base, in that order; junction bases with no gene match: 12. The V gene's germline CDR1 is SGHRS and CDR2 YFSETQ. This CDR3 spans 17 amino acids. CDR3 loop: CASSLWSGTGYNYGYTF. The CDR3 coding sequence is TGCGCCAGCAGCCTATGGTCCGGGACAGGTTATAACTATGGCTACACCTTC.

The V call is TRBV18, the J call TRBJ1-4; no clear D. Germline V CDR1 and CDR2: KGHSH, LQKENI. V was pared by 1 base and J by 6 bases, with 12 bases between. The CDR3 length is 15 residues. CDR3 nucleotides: TGTGCCAGCTCACCACGTCCGGGAGGAGATGAAAAACTGTTTTTT. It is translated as CASSPRPGGDEKLFF. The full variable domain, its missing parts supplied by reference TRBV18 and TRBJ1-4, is NAGVMQNPRHLVRRRGQEARLRCSPMKGHSHVYWYRQLPEEGLKFMVYLQKENIIDESGMPKERFSAEFPKEGPSILRIQQVVRGDSAAYFCASSPRPGGDEKLFFGSGTQLSVL.

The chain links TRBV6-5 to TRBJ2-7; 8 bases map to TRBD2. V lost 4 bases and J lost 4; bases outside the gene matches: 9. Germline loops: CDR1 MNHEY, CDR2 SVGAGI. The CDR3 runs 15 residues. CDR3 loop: CASSLLVAGPYEQYF. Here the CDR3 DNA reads TGTGCCAGCAGTTTGTTGGTAGCGGGGCCTTACGAGCAGTACTTC.

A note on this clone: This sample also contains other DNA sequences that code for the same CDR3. The CDR3 region has the DNA TGCGCCAGCAGCACTGGACTAGCGGGGGGCACAGATACGCAGTATTTT. It encodes CASSTGLAGGTDTQYF. The V and J genes are TRBV5-1 and TRBJ2-3; 13 nucleotides align to TRBD2. The junction had 3 bases not matched to a gene; V was cut back by 4 bases and J by 1 base. The length of the CDR3 is 16 residues. The germline V gene encodes CDR1 SGHRS and CDR2 YFSETQ. Using reference TRBV5-1 and TRBJ2-3 for the parts outside the CDR3, the full variable domain is KAGVTQTPRYLIKTRGQQVTLSCSPISGHRSVSWYQQTPGQGLQFLFEYFSETQRNKGNFPGRFSGRQFSNSRSEMNVSTLELGDSALYLCASSTGLAGGTDTQYFGPGTRLTVL.

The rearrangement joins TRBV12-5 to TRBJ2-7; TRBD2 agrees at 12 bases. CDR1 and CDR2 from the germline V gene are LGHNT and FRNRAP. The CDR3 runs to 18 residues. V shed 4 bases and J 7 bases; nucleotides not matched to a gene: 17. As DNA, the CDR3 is TGTGCTAGTGGTTCGTTTAACTTACTAGCGGGAGGTCGTGGAGAGCAGTACTTC. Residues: CASGSFNLLAGGRGEQYF. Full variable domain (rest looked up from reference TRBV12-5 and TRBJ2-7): DARVTQTPRHKVTEMGQEVTMRCQPILGHNTVFWYRQTMMQGLELLAYFRNRAPLDDSGMPKDRFSAEMPDATLATLKIQPSEPRDSAVYFCASGSFNLLAGGRGEQYFGPGTRLTVT.

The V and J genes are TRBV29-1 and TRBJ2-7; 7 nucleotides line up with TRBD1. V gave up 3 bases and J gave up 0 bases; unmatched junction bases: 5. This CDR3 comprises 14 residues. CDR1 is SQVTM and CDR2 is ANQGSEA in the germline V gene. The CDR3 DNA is TGCAGCGTTGATTTAGGGGGCAGCTCCTACGAGCAGTACTTC. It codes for CSVDLGGSSYEQYF.

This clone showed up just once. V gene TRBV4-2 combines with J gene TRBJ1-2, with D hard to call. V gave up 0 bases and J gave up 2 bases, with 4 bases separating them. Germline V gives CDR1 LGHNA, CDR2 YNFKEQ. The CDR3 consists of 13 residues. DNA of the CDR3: TGTGCCAGCAGCCAAGACCCAAACTATGGCTACACCTTC. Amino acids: CASSQDPNYGYTF.

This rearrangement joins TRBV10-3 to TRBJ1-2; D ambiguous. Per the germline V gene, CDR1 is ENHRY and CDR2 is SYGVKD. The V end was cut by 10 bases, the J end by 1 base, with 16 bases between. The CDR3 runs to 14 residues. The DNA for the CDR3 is TGTGCCACCACGAACGGAGGGAATAACTATGGCTACACCTTC. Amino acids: CATTNGGNNYGYTF.

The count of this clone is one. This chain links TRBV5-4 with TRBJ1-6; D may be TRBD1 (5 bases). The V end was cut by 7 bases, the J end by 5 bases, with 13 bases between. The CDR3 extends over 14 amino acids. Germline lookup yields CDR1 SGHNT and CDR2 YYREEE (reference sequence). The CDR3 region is CASYRDPHNSPLHF. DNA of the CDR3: TGTGCCAGCTATCGGGACCCCCATAATTCACCCCTCCACTTT. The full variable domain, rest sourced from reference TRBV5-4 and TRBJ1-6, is ETGVTQSPTHLIKTRGQQVTLRCSSQSGHNTVSWYQQALGQGPQFIFQYYREEENGRGNFPPRFSGLQFPNYSSELNVNALELDDSALYLCASYRDPHNSPLHFGNGTRLTVT.

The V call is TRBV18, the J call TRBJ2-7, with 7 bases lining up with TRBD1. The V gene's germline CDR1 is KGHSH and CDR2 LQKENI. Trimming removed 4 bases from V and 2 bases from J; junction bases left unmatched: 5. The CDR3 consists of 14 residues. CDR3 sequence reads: CASSLTGQPYEQYF. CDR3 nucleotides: TGTGCCAGCTCACTCACGGGACAGCCCTACGAGCAGTACTTC.

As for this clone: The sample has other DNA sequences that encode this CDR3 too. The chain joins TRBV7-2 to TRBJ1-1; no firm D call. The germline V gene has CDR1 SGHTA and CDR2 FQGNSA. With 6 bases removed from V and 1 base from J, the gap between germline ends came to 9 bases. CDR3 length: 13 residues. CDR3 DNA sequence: TGTGCCAGCAGTCTGCGGCCGAACACTGAAGCTTTCTTT. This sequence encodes CASSLRPNTEAFF.

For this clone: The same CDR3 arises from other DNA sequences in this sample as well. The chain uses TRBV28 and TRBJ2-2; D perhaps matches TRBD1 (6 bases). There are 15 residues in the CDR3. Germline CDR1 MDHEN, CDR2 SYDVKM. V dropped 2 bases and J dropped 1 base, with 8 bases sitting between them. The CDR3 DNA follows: TGTGCCAGCAGTTTAGGGACATTGAACACCGGGGAGCTGTTTTTT. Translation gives CASSLGTLNTGELFF.